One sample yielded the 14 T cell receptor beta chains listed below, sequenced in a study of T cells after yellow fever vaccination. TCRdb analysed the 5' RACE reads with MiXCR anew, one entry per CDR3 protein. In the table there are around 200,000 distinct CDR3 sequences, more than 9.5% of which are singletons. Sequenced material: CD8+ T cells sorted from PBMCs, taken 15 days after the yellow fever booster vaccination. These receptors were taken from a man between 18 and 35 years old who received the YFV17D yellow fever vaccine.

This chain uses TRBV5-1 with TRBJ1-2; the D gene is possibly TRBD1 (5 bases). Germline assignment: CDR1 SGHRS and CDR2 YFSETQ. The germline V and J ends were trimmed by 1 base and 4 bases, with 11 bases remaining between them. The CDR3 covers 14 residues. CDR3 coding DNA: TGCGCCAGCAGCTTGTTCGACAGAGCCTATGGCTACACCTTC. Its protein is CASSLFDRAYGYTF.

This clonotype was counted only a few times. CDR3 in amino acids: CASSSRLAGGEETQYF. In DNA, the CDR3 is TGCGCCAGCAGCTCTCGACTAGCGGGGGGGGAAGAGACCCAGTACTTC. V and J are TRBV4-1 and TRBJ2-5; 14 bases agree with TRBD2. The germline gives CDR1 MGHRA, CDR2 YSYEKL. V shed 5 bases, J shed 3 bases, and the junction held 5 bases outside the gene matches. The CDR3 length is 16 residues.

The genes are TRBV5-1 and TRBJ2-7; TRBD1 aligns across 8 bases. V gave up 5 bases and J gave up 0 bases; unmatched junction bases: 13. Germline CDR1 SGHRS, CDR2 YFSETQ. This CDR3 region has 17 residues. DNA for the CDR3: TGCGCCAGCAGTTATGTAGACAGGGGAATGAGCTCCTACGAGCAGTACTTC. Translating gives CASSYVDRGMSSYEQYF.

The CDR3 region is CASSTPWGDEQYF. The CDR3 DNA sequence: TGCGCCAGCAGCACACCGTGGGGAGACGAGCAGTACTTC. This sequence joins TRBV4-1 and TRBJ2-7; TRBD2 is a possible D gene (5 bases). V was pared by 5 bases and J by 5 bases, with 13 bases between. Germline CDR1 reads MGHRA; CDR2 reads YSYEKL. The CDR3 is made up of 13 amino acids.

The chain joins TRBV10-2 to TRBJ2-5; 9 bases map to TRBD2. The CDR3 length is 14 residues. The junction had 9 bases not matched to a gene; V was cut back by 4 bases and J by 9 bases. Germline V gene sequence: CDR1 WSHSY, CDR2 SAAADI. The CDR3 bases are TGCGCCAGCAGTGTCGGTAGCGGGGGTGTGGCCCAGTACTTC. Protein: CASSVGSGGVAQYF.

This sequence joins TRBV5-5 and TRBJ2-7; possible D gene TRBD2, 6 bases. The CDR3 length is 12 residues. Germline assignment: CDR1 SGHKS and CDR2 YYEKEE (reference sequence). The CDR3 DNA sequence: TGTGCCAGCAGATTGGGGGGAGACGAGCAGTACGTC. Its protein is CASRLGGDEQYV.

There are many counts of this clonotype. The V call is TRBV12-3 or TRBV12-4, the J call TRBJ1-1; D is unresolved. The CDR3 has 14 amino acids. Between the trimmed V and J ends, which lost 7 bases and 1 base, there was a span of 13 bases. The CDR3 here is CASNVYSENTEAFF. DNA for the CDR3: TGTGCCAGCAATGTCTATTCTGAGAACACTGAAGCTTTCTTT.

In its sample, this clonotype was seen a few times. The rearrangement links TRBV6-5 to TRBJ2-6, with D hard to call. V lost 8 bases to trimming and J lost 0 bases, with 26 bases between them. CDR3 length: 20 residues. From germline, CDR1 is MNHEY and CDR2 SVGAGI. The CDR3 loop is CASRSPSVQDRTSGANVLTF. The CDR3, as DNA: TGTGCCAGCCGATCCCCATCTGTCCAGGACCGTACCTCTGGGGCCAACGTCCTGACTTTC.

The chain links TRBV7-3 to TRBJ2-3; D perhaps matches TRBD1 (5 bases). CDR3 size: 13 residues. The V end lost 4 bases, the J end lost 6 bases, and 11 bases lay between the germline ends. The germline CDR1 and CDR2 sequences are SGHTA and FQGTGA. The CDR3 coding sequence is TGTGCCAGCAGCTCCTATGCAGGGGATACGCAGTATTTT. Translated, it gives CASSSYAGDTQYF.

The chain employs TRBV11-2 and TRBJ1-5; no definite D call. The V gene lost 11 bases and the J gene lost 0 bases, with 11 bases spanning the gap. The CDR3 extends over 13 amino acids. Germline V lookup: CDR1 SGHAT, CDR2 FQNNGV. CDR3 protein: CASSHNSNQPQHF. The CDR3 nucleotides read TGTGCCTCCAGTCACAATAGCAATCAGCCCCAGCATTTT. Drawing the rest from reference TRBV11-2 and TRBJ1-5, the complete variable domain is EAGVAQSPRYKIIEKRQSVAFWCNPISGHATLYWYQQILGQGPKLLIQFQNNGVVDDSQLPKDRFSAERLKGVDSTLKIQPAKLEDSAVYLCASSHNSNQPQHFGDGTRLSIL.

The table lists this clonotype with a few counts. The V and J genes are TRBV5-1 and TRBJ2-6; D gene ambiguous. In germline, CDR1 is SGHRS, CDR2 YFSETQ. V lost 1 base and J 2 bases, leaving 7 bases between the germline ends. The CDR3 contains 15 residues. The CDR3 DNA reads TGCGCCAGCAGCTTGATACCCCCTGGGGCCAACGTCCTGACTTTC. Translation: CASSLIPPGANVLTF.

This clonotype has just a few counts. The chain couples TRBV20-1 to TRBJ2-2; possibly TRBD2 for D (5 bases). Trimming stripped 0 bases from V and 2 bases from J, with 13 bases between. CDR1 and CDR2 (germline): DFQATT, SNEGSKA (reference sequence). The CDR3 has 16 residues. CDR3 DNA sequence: TGCAGTGCTAGAGAATTTATGCGGGCCAACACCGGGGAGCTGTTTTTT. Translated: CSAREFMRANTGELFF.

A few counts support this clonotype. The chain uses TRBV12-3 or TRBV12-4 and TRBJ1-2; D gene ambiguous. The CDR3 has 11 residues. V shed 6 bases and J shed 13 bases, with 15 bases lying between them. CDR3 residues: CASRFGPTCTF. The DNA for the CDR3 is TGTGCCAGCAGGTTCGGACCGACTTGCACCTTC.

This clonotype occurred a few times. The CDR3 reads CASSPLAGGPQEQFF. CDR3 coding DNA: TGTGCCAGCAGCCCACTAGCGGGGGGGCCTCAAGAGCAGTTCTTC. This rearrangement joins TRBV7-8 to TRBJ2-1; 13 bases fit TRBD2. With 5 bases clipped from V and 10 bases from J, the junction kept 8 bases outside the gene matches. Germline CDR1 reads SGHVS; CDR2 reads FQNEAQ. CDR3 size: 15 residues.